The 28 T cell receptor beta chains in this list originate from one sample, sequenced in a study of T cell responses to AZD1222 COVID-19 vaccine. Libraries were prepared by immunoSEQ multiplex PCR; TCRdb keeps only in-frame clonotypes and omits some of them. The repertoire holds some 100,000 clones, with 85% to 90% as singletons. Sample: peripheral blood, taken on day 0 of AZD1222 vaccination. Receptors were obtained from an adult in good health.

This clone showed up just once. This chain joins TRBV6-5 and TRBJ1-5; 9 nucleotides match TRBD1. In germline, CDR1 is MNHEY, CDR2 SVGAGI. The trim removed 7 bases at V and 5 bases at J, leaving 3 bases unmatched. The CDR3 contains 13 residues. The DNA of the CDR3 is TGTGCCAGCACCCGACAGGGGGATCAGCCCCAGCATTTT. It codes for CASTRQGDQPQHF.

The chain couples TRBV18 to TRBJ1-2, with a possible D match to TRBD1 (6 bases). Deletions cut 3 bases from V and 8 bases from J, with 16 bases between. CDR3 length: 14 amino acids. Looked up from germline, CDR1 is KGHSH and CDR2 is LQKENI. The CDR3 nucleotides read TGTGCCAGCTCACCTTCCGGGACATTTGGGGGCTACACCTTC. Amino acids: CASSPSGTFGGYTF.

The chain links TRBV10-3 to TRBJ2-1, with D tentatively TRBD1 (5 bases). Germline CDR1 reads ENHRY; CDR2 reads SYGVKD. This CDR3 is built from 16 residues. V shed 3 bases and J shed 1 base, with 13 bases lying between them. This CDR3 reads CAISDPRQGSYNEQFF. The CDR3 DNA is TGTGCCATCAGTGATCCCCGGCAGGGATCCTACAATGAGCAGTTCTTC.

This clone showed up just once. The CDR3 loop reads CASSMQGDSTEAFF. The CDR3 bases are TGTGCCAGCAGCATGCAGGGGGATAGCACTGAAGCTTTCTTT. V and J are TRBV11-2 and TRBJ1-1; 7 positions match TRBD1. Germline assignment: CDR1 SGHAT and CDR2 FQNNGV. This CDR3 has 14 amino acids. Trimming removed 5 bases from V and 4 bases from J; junction bases left unmatched: 7.

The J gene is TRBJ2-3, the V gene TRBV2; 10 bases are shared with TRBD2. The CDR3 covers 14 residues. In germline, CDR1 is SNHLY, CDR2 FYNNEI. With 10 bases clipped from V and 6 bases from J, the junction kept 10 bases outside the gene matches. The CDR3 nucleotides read TGTGCCACCAGGAGGCTAGCGGGGGCTGATACGCAGTATTTT. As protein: CATRRLAGADTQYF.

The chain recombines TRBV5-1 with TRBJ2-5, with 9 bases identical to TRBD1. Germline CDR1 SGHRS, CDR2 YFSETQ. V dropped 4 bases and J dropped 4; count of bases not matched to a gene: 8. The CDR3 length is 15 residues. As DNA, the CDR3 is TGCGCCAGCAGCCCGTGGACAGGGGTGTCAGAGACCCAGTACTTC. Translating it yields CASSPWTGVSETQYF.

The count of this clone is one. CDR3 coding DNA: TGTGCCAGCAGCGCCCGGGAACCGACCTGGGACGAGCAGTACTTC. Its translation: CASSAREPTWDEQYF. V and J are TRBV7-9 and TRBJ2-7, with D possibly TRBD2 on 5 matching bases. Trimming shortened V by 5 bases and J by 5 bases, and 19 bases separated the two germline ends. The CDR3 contains 15 residues. Germline V CDR1 and CDR2: SEHNR, FQNEAQ (reference sequence).

The CDR3 spells CASTPGPRLQPWDYGYTF. The DNA for the CDR3 is TGTGCCAGTACTCCTGGACCCAGACTACAACCCTGGGACTATGGCTACACCTTC. V usage is TRBV19 and J usage is TRBJ1-2; no firm D call. V was cut by 7 bases and J by 3 bases, with 27 bases left in between. This CDR3 comprises 18 residues. Germline CDR1 reads LNHDA; CDR2 reads SQIVND (reference sequence).

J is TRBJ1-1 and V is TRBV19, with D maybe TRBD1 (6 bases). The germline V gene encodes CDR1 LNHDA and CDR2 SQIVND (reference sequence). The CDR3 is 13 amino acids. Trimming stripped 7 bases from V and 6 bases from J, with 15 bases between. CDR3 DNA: TGTGCCAGTACCGCACAGGGATACCCTGAAGCTTTCTTT. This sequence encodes CASTAQGYPEAFF. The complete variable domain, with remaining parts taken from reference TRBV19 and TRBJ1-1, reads DGGITQSPKYLFRKEGQNVTLSCEQNLNHDAMYWYRQDPGQGLRLIYYSQIVNDFQKGDIAEGYSVSREKKESFPLTVTSAQKNPTAFYLCASTAQGYPEAFFGQGTRLTVV.

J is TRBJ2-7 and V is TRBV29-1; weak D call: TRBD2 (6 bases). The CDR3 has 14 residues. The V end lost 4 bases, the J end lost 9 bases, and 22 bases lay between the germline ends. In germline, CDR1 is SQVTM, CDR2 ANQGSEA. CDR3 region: CSVVFGPRIGGQYF. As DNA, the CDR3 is TGCAGCGTTGTATTTGGCCCACGGATCGGGGGGCAGTACTTC.

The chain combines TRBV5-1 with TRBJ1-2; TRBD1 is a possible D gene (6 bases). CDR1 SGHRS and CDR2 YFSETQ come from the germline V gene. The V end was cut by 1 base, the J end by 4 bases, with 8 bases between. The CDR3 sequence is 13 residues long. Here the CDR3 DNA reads TGCGCCAGCAGCTTGAAGGGGGGCTATGGCTACACCTTC. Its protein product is CASSLKGGYGYTF.

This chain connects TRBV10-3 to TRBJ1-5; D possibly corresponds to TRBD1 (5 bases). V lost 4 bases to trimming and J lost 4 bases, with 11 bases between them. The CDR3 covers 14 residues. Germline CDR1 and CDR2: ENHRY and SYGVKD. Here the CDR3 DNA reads TGTGCCATCAGTGTTTTAGGGGAGAATCAGCCCCAGCATTTT. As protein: CAISVLGENQPQHF.

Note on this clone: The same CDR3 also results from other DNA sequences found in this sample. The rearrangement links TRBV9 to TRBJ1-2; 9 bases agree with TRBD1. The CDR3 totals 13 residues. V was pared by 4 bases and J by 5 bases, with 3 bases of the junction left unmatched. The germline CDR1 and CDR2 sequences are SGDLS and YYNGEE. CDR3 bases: TGTGCCAGCAGCCCGACAGGGGGGTATGGCTACACCTTC. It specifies CASSPTGGYGYTF.

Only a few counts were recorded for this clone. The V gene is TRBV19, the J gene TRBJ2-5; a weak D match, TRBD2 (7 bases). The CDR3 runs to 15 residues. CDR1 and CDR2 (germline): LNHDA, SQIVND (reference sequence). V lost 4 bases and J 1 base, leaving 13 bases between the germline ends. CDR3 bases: TGTGCCAGTAGTACCACGGGGGGCCCCCAAGAGACCCAGTACTTC. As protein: CASSTTGGPQETQYF.

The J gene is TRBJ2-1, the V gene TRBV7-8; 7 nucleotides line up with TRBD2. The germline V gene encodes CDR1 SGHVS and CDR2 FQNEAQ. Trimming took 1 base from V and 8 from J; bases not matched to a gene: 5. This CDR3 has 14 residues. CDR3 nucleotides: TGTGCCAGCAGCTTAGTGGGAGGGATCCATGAGCAGTTCTTC. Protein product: CASSLVGGIHEQFF.

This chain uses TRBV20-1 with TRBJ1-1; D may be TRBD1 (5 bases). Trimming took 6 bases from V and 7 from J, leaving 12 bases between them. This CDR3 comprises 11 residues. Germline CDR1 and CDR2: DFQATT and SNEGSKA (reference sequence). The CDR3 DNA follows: TGCAGTGCAAAACCCCAGGGTGAAGCTTTCTTT. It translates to CSAKPQGEAFF.

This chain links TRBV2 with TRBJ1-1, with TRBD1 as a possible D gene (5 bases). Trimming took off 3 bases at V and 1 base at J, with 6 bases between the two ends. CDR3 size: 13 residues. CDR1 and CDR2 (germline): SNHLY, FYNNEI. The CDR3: CASSDQGNTEAFF. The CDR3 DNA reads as TGTGCCAGCAGTGACCAGGGGAACACTGAAGCTTTCTTT.

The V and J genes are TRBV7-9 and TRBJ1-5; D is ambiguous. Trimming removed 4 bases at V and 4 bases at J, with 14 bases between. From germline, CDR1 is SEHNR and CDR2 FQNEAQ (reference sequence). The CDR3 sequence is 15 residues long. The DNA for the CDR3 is TGTGCCAGCAGCTCCGACGGAAGACTTAATCAGCCCCAGCATTTT. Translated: CASSSDGRLNQPQHF.

CDR3 in DNA: TGTGCCAGCAGCCCTAAATTGAGCTCCTATAATTCACCCCTCCACTTT. Its protein product is CASSPKLSSYNSPLHF. The V and J genes are TRBV3-1 (or the pseudogene TRBV3-2) and TRBJ1-6; D call uncertain. Germline V CDR1 and CDR2: LGHDT, YNNKEL (reference sequence). V lost 4 bases and J lost 0, with 10 bases in between. This CDR3 has 16 residues.

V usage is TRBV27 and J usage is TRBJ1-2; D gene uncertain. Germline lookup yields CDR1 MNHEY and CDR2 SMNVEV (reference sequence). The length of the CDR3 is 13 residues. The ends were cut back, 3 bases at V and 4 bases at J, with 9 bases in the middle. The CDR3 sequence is CASSFTGGYGYTF. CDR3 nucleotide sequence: TGTGCCAGCAGTTTTACTGGAGGCTATGGCTACACCTTC.

CDR3 coding DNA: TGTGCCAGCAGCTTAGAGTGGCCAGGGGGCGCGGATGGCTACACCTTC. Amino acids: CASSLEWPGGADGYTF. The gene calls are TRBV11-2 and TRBJ1-2; TRBD1 matches at 8 bases. With V trimmed by 0 bases and J by 6 bases, 9 bases remained unmatched. The germline V gene has CDR1 SGHAT and CDR2 FQNNGV. The CDR3 is made up of 16 amino acids.

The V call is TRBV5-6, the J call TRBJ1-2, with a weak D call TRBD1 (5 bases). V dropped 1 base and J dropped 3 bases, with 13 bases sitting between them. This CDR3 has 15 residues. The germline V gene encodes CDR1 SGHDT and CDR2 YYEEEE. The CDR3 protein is CASSLQGTGHYGYTF. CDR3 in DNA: TGTGCCAGCAGCTTGCAAGGGACGGGACACTATGGCTACACCTTC.

The CDR3 nucleotides read TGTGCCATCAGTGAGTCGGAGTTGTACAGTTCCCTCGGTGGGAGCTCCTATAATTCACCCCTCCACTTT. Translated, it gives CAISESELYSSLGGSSYNSPLHF. The chain is built from TRBV10-3 and TRBJ1-6; D remains ambiguous. This CDR3 spans 23 amino acids. CDR1 is ENHRY, CDR2 SYGVKD, per germline. Trimming stripped 0 bases from V and 0 bases from J, with 27 bases between.

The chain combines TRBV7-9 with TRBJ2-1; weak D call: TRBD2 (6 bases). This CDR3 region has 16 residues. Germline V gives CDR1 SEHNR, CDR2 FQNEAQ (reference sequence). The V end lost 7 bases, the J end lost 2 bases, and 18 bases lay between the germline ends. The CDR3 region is CASTPEGGTPYNEQFF. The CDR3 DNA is TGTGCCAGCACCCCTGAGGGCGGGACCCCCTACAATGAGCAGTTCTTC.

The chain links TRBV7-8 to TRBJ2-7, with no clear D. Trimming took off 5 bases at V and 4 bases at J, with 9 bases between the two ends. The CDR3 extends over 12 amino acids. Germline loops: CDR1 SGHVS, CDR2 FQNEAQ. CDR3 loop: CASSHGRYEQYF. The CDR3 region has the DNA TGTGCCAGCAGCCACGGGCGATACGAGCAGTACTTC.

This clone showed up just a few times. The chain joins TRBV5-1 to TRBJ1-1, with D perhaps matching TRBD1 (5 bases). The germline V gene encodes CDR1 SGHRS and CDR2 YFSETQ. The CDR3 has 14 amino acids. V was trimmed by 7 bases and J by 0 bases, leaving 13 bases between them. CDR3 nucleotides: TGCGCCAGCTCTGAACAGGATGTGAACACTGAAGCTTTCTTT. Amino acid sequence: CASSEQDVNTEAFF.

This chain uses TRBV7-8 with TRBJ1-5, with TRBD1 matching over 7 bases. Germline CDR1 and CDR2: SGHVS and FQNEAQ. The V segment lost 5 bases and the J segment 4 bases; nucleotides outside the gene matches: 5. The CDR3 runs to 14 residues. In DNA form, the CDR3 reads TGTGCCAGCAGCCGTAACAGGGGAAATCAGCCCCAGCATTTT. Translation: CASSRNRGNQPQHF. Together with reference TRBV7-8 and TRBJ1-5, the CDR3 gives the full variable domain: GAGVSQSPRYKVAKRGQDVALRCDPISGHVSLFWYQQALGQGPEFLTYFQNEAQLDKSGLPSDRFFAERPEGSVSTLKIQRTQQEDSAVYLCASSRNRGNQPQHFGDGTRLSIL.

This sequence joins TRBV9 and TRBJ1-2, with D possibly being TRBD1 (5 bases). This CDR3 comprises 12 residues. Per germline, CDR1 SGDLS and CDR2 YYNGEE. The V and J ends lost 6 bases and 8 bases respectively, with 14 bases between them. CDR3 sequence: CASTHIRDGYTF. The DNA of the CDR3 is TGTGCCAGCACCCACATAAGGGACGGCTACACCTTC.